This TCR beta chain is drawn from a study of Graves' ophthalmopathy and Graves' hyperthyroidism. This CDR3 comprises 15 residues. V was pared by 0 bases and J by 4 bases, with 4 bases of the junction left unmatched. Germline CDR1 and CDR2: MNHEY and SVGEGT. TCR beta CDR3 regions were amplified from RNA transcripts. Investigators did first-round RT-PCR with HTBI primers, then second-round multiplex PCR. TCRdb itself ran the multiplex PCR reads through MiXCR, one entry per CDR3 protein. This sample has about 25,000 distinct CDR3 sequences; 45% to 60% occur once, and the top ten carry 6.5%. The sequence came from an adult woman with stable Graves' hyperthyroidism. Sequenced: peripheral blood. The rearrangement uses TRBV6-2 or TRBV6-3 and TRBJ2-3; 7 bases are shared with TRBD2. The CDR3 DNA follows: TGTGCCAGCAGTTACTCCGCGGGAGACGCAGATACGCAGTATTTT. This translates into CASSYSAGDADTQYF.